Listed below are T cell receptor beta chains from one sample, sequenced in a study of blood T cell repertoires in COVID-19. Only in-frame clones appear in the TCRdb table, and some are missing; sequencing was by immunoSEQ multiplex PCR. Altogether approximately 140,000 clones are present, about nine tenths being singletons, with the ten largest covering 2% to 2.5%. Sequences were obtained from peripheral blood. These receptors originate from a human donor in a cohort sampled during active COVID-19. Both conserved end residues are part of each CDR3. A D gene is named only where the DNA matches it firmly. A row's size may be missing; if present it is once, few, many or a size class.

CDR3nt | CDR3aa | abundance | v_gene | d_gene | j_gene
TGTGCCAGCAGCCCTAGGGGACAGGGGAATTCACCCCTCCACTTT | CASSPRGQGNSPLHF | - | TRBV7-9 | TRBD1 | TRBJ1-6
TGTGCCAGCAGGGCTAGGGAGATCGGGGAGCTGTTTTTT | CASRAREIGELFF | - | TRBV12-3/TRBV12-4 | - | TRBJ2-2
TGTGCCAGTAGGAGACAGGGGGAAACCGGGGAGCTGTTTTTT | CASRRQGETGELFF | - | TRBV19 | TRBD1 | TRBJ2-2
TGTGCCAGCAGCTTACGGGGAGCTGAAGCTTTCTTT | CASSLRGAEAFF | - | TRBV7-2 | - | TRBJ1-1
TGTGCCAGTAGTATACTCTCGGACAGTTACGAGCAGTACTTC | CASSILSDSYEQYF | few | TRBV19 | - | TRBJ2-7
TGCAGCGTTGTGGGGGGTAACGTTGAGAATGGCTACACCTTC | CSVVGGNVENGYTF | - | TRBV29-1 | - | TRBJ1-2
TGTGCCAGCAGTCTACAGGGGACTGGAAACACCATATATTTT | CASSLQGTGNTIYF | - | TRBV27 | TRBD1 | TRBJ1-3
TGTGCCAGCAGCTTAAGTGGCTCATTCTCCTACGAGCAGTACTTC | CASSLSGSFSYEQYF | - | TRBV7-9 | - | TRBJ2-7
TGTGCCAGCAGTCCCCTTTTTATTGTCTCTGGGGCCAACGTCCTGACTTTC | CASSPLFIVSGANVLTF | - | TRBV25-1 | - | TRBJ2-6
TGTGCCAGCAGTGACCAGGGGCTAGCGGGAGCAGGTAAACAGTTCTTC | CASSDQGLAGAGKQFF | - | TRBV28 | TRBD2 | TRBJ2-1
TGTGCCAGCAGCCTCGGACGGAGGGATGGCTACACCTTC | CASSLGRRDGYTF | once | TRBV5-6 | - | TRBJ1-2
TGTGCCAGCAGTGAAGTAACAGGGGCTCCCGAGCAGTACTTC | CASSEVTGAPEQYF | - | TRBV2 | TRBD1 | TRBJ2-7
TGCGCCAGCAGCCAAGGTTCGTCGGGGGTACTTACTAACTATGGCTACACCTTC | CASSQGSSGVLTNYGYTF | - | TRBV4-1 | - | TRBJ1-2
TGTGCCAGCAGTTCCGGGACAGGGCTCTCACCCCTCCACTTT | CASSSGTGLSPLHF | - | TRBV28 | TRBD1 | TRBJ1-6
TGCGCCAGCAGCTTGTTTGGCGGCAGAGCCCAAGAGACCCAGTACTTC | CASSLFGGRAQETQYF | - | TRBV5-1 | - | TRBJ2-5
TGTGCCAGCAGTTACTTCCGGGCTGAAGCTTTCTTT | CASSYFRAEAFF | - | TRBV6-2/TRBV6-3 | - | TRBJ1-1
TGTGCCAGCAGTTACGGGCAGGGGATGAACACCGGGGAGCTGTTTTTT | CASSYGQGMNTGELFF | - | TRBV27 | - | TRBJ2-2
TGTGCCAGCAGTGTAGAGGGTCTTAGCACAGATACGCAGTATTTT | CASSVEGLSTDTQYF | - | TRBV25-1 | - | TRBJ2-3
TGTGCCAGCAGCCACGACAGGGACGGCTACACCTTC | CASSHDRDGYTF | - | TRBV7-9 | TRBD1 | TRBJ1-2
TGTGCCAGCAGGGTCTTTGCGGAGCAGTACTTC | CASRVFAEQYF | once | TRBV28 | - | TRBJ2-7
TGCGCCAGCAGCCAAGAAGGGGCAGGTGACAATGAGCAGTTCTTC | CASSQEGAGDNEQFF | once | TRBV4-3 | - | TRBJ2-1
TGTGCCAGCAGCCGATGGCGGACTCCTAACAATGAGCAGTTCTTC | CASSRWRTPNNEQFF | - | TRBV7-8 | - | TRBJ2-1
TGTGCCAGCAGCCTGGGGCCCACTGAAGCTTTCTTT | CASSLGPTEAFF | - | TRBV7-2 | - | TRBJ1-1
TGTGCCAGCAGCAGGACAGGGGGAGACGAGCAGTACTTC | CASSRTGGDEQYF | - | TRBV6-5 | TRBD1 | TRBJ2-7
TGCGCCAGCAGCCAAGTAGGGCAGGGAATATACAATGAGCAGTTCTTC | CASSQVGQGIYNEQFF | - | TRBV4-1 | - | TRBJ2-1
TGTGCCTGGAATACAGGGGTCAAGGGGGCCCAGTACTTC | CAWNTGVKGAQYF | - | TRBV30 | TRBD1 | TRBJ2-5
TGTGCCTGGATTGAGGTGAAGCAGTATTTT | CAWIEVKQYF | - | TRBV30 | - | TRBJ2-3
TGTGCCAGCAGCTACAGGGGGCCTAGACATGGCTACACCTTC | CASSYRGPRHGYTF | - | TRBV7-9 | TRBD1 | TRBJ1-2
TGTGCCAGCAGCCAAGTAATGAGGGGGCACCAGCCCCAGCATTTT | CASSQVMRGHQPQHF | - | TRBV3-1/TRBV3-2 | TRBD1 | TRBJ1-5
TGTGCCACCAGCAGAGAGAGTTACTATGGCTACACCTTC | CATSRESYYGYTF | - | TRBV15 | - | TRBJ1-2
TGTGCCAGCAGCTTGCAGGCTTCCAATCAGCCCCAGCATTTT | CASSLQASNQPQHF | - | TRBV7-8 | - | TRBJ1-5
TGTGCCAGCAGTTCCCCTAGCGGGAGGGCCTTGGAGCAGTTCTTC | CASSSPSGRALEQFF | - | TRBV28 | TRBD2 | TRBJ2-1
TGTGCCAGCAGTCCACGGGACAGGGGGATGAGTGGCTACACCTTC | CASSPRDRGMSGYTF | - | TRBV28 | TRBD1 | TRBJ1-2